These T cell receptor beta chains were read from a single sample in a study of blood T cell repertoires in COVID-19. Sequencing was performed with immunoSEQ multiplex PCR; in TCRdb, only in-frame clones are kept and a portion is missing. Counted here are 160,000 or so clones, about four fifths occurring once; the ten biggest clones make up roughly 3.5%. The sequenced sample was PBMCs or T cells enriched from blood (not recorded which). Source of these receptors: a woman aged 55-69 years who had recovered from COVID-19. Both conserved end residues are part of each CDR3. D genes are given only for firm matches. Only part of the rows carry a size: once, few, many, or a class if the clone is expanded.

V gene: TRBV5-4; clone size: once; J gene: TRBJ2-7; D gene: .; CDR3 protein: CASSGKDNSYEQYF; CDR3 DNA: TGTGCCAGCAGCGGAAAGGACAACTCCTACGAGCAGTACTTC
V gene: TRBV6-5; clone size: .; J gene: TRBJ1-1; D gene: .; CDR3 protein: CASSLRPESTFF; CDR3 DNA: TGTGCCAGCAGTCTGAGGCCCGAGTCGACTTTCTTT
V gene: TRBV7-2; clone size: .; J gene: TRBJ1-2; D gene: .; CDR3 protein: CASSQNYGYTF; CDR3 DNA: TGTGCCAGCAGCCAGAACTATGGCTACACCTTC
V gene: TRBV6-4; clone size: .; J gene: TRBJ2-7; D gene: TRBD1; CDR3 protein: CASSKGQGYEQYF; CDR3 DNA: TGTGCCAGCAGCAAGGGACAGGGTTACGAGCAGTACTTC
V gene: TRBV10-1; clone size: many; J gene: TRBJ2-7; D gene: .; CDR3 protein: CASNVLLSTGRRVPPEQYF; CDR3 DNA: TGCGCCAGCAACGTTCTCCTAAGCACAGGAAGGAGGGTCCCTCCCGAGCAGTACTTC
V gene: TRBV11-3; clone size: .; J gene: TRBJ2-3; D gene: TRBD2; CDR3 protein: CASSLGGGTDTQYF; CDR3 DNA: TGTGCCAGCAGCCTGGGGGGGGGCACAGATACGCAGTATTTT
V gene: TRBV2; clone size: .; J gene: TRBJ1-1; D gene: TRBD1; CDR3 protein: CANARDRGTEAFF; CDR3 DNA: TGTGCCAACGCCCGGGACAGGGGAACTGAAGCTTTCTTT
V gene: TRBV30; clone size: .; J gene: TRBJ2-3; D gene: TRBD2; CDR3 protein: CALTGGRPDTQYF; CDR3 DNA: TGTGCCTTGACGGGGGGGCGCCCAGATACGCAGTATTTT
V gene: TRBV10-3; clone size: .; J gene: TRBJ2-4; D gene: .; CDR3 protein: CAISDPQGPNIQYF; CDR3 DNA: TGTGCCATCAGTGATCCGCAGGGCCCAAACATTCAGTACTTC
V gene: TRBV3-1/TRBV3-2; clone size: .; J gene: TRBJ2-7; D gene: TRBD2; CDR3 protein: CASSQAGGPTGEQYF; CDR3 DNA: TGTGCCAGCAGCCAAGCGGGGGGGCCTACGGGCGAGCAGTACTTC
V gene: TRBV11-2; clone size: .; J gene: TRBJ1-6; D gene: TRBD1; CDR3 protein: CASSEKRPGQGKNSPLHF; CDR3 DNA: TGTGCCAGCAGCGAGAAGCGACCGGGACAGGGAAAGAATTCACCCCTCCACTTT
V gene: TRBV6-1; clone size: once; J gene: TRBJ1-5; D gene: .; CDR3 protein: CASSDLGGGQPQHF; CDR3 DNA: TGTGCCAGCAGTGATTTGGGAGGAGGACAGCCCCAGCATTTT
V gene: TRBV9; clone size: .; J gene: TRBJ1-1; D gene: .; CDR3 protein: CASSAGGMNTEAFF; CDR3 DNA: TGTGCCAGCAGCGCGGGAGGGATGAACACTGAAGCTTTCTTT
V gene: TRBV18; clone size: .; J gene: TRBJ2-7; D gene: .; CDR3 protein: CASSPPSGSEQYF; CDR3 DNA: TGTGCCAGCTCACCACCGTCGGGATCTGAGCAGTACTTC
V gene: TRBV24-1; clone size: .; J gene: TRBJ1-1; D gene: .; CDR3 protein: CATSNRMNTEAFF; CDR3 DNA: TGTGCCACCAGTAACAGGATGAACACTGAAGCTTTCTTT
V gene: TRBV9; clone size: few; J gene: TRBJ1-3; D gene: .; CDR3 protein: CASSAQVSGNTIYF; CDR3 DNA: TGTGCCAGCAGCGCACAGGTCTCTGGAAACACCATATATTTT
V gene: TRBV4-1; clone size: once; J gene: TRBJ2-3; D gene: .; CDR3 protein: CASSQLLGSSTDTQYF; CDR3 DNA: TGCGCCAGCAGCCAACTTCTGGGGAGCAGCACAGATACGCAGTATTTT
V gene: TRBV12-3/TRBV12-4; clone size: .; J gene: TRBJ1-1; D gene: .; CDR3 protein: CASRDGQYTEAFF; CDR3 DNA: TGTGCCAGCAGAGACGGACAGTACACTGAAGCTTTCTTT
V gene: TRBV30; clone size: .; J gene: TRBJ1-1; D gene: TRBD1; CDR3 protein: CAWSWDSGTEAFF; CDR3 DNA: TGTGCCTGGAGTTGGGACAGCGGTACTGAAGCTTTCTTT
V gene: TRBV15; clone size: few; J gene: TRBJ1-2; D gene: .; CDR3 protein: CATSRQGRGYTF; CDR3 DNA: TGTGCCACCAGCAGACAGGGCAGGGGCTACACCTTC
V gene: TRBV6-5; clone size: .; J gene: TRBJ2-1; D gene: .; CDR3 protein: CASKPGTRYNEQFF; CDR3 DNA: TGTGCCAGCAAGCCCGGGACAAGGTACAATGAGCAGTTCTTC
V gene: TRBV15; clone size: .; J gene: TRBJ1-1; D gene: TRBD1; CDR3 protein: CATSQTGGTTEAFF; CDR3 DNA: TGTGCCACCAGCCAGACAGGGGGTACCACTGAAGCTTTCTTT
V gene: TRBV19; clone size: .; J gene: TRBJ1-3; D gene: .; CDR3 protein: CASNQGRGNTIYF; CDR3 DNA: TGTGCCAGTAATCAGGGGAGAGGAAACACCATATATTTT
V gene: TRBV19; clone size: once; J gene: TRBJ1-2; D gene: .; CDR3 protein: CASQGRGQVHYGYTF; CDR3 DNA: TGTGCCAGCCAGGGCAGGGGACAAGTCCACTATGGCTACACCTTC
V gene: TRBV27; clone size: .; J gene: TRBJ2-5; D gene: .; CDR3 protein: CASSLRLVGVETQYF; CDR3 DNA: TGTGCCAGCAGTTTAAGGCTAGTTGGCGTAGAGACCCAGTACTTC
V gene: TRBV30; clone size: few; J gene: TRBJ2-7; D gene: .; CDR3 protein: CAWSLLYEQYF; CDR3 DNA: TGTGCCTGGTCCCTCCTCTACGAGCAGTACTTC
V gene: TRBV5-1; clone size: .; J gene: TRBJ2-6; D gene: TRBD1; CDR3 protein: CASSIVPGQGYSGANVLTF; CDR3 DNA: TGCGCCAGCAGCATAGTCCCGGGACAGGGTTACTCTGGGGCCAACGTCCTGACTTTC
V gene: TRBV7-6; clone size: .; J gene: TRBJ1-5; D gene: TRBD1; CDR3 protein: CASSATGGGLQQPQHF; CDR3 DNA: TGTGCCAGCAGCGCTACAGGGGGCGGCCTCCAACAGCCCCAGCATTTT
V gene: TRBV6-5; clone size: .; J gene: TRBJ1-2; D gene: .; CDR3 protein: CASSPTPTLSGGYTF; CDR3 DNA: TGTGCCAGCAGCCCCACTCCCACTCTGTCAGGTGGCTACACCTTC
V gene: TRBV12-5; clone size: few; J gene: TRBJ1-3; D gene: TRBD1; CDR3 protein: CASGLGTGGNTIYF; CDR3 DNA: TGTGCTAGTGGTTTGGGGACAGGAGGAAACACCATATATTTT
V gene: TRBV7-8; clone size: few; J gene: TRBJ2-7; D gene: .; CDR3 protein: CASSLSAGPDGEQYF; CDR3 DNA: TGTGCCAGCAGCCTAAGTGCGGGCCCCGACGGGGAGCAGTACTTC
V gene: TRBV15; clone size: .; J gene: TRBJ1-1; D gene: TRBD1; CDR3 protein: CAIVTGLNTEAFF; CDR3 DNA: TGTGCCATCGTGACAGGGTTGAACACTGAAGCTTTCTTT
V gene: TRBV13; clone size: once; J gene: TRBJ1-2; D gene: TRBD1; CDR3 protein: CASSLAQGDLYGYTF; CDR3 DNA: TGTGCCAGCAGCTTAGCTCAGGGGGACTTATATGGCTACACCTTC
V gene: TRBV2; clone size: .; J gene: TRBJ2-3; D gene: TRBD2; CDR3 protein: CASSDPRLAGTDTQYF; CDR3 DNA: TGTGCCAGCAGTGACCCGAGACTAGCGGGCACAGATACGCAGTATTTT
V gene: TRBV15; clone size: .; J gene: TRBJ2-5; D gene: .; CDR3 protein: CATSRSRGQETQYF; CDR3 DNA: TGTGCCACCAGCAGATCGCGCGGGCAAGAGACCCAGTACTTC
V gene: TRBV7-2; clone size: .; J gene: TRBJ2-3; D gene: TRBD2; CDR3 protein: CASSAPGTRLTDTQYF; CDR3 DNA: TGTGCCAGCAGCGCCCCCGGGACTAGACTCACAGATACGCAGTATTTT
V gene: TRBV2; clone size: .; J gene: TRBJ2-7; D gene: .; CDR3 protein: CASSESPLSYEQYF; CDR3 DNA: TGTGCCAGCAGCGAAAGCCCTCTCTCCTACGAGCAGTACTTC
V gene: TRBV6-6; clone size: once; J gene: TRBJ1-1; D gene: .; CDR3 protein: CASSYSLTGRGTEAFF; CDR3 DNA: TGTGCCAGCAGTTACTCCCTTACGGGTAGGGGCACTGAAGCTTTCTTT
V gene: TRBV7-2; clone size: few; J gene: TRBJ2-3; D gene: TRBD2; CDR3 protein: CASSLSGVVSDTQYF; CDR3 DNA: TGTGCCAGCAGCTTAAGCGGGGTGGTGTCAGATACGCAGTATTTT
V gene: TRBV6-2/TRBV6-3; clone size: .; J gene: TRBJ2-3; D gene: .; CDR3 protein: CASSYGTTARVDTQYF; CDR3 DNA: TGTGCCAGCAGTTACGGGACAACCGCCCGGGTAGATACGCAGTATTTT
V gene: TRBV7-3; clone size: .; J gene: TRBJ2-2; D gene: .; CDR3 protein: CASSLRGGQGANTGELFF; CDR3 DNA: TGTGCCAGCAGCTTAAGAGGAGGGCAGGGGGCGAACACCGGGGAGCTGTTTTTT
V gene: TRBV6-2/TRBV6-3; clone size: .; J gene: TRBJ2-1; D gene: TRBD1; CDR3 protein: CASSSDRDHNEQFF; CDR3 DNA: TGTGCCAGCAGTAGCGACAGGGACCACAATGAGCAGTTCTTC
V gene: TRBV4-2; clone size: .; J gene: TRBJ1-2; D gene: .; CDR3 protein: CASSQDPDSNYGYTF; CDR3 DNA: TGTGCCAGCAGCCAAGATCCGGACAGTAACTATGGCTACACCTTC
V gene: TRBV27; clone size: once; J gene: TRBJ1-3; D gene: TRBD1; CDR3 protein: CASSPRQGAGNTIYF; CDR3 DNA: TGTGCCAGCAGTCCCCGACAGGGTGCTGGAAACACCATATATTTT
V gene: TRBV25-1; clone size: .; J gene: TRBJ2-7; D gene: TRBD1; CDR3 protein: CASSEDRLTYEQYF; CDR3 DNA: TGTGCCAGCAGTGAGGACAGGCTCACCTACGAGCAGTACTTC
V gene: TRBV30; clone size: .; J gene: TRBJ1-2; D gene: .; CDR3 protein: CAWTRSDARGYTF; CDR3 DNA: TGTGCCTGGACCCGTAGCGACGCTCGCGGCTACACCTTC
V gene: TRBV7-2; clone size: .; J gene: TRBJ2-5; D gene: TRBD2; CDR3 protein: CASSLVARGGVNKETQYF; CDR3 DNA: TGTGCCAGCAGCTTAGTAGCGCGGGGGGGCGTCAACAAGGAGACCCAGTACTTC
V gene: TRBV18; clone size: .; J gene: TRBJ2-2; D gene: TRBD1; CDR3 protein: CASSPIPIQGQGAAGELFF; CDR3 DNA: TGTGCCAGCTCACCAATCCCGATCCAGGGACAGGGGGCAGCCGGGGAGCTGTTTTTT
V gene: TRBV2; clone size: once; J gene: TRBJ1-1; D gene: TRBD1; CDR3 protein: CASSDTGGNTEAFF; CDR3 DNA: TGTGCCAGCAGTGATACAGGGGGCAACACTGAAGCTTTCTTT
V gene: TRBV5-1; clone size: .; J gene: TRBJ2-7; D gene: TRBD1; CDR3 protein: CASSLGDSSYEQYF; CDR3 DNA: TGCGCCAGCAGCTTGGGGGACAGTTCCTACGAGCAGTACTTC
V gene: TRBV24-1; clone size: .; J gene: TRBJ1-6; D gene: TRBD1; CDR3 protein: CATSDSEEGAENSPLHF; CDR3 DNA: TGTGCCACCAGTGATTCCGAGGAGGGGGCGGAGAATTCACCCCTCCACTTT
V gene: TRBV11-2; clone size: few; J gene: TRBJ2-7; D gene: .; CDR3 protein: CASSLSAGNSYEQYF; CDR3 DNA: TGTGCCAGCAGCTTAAGTGCAGGGAACTCCTACGAGCAGTACTTC
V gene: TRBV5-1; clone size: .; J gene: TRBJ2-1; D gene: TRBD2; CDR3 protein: CASSLSLAGAYNEQFF; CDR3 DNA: TGCGCCAGCAGCCTTTCCCTAGCGGGGGCCTACAATGAGCAGTTCTTC
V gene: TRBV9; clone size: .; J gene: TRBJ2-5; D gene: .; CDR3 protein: CASSVAGAYQETQYF; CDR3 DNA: TGTGCCAGCAGCGTTGCAGGGGCGTACCAAGAGACCCAGTACTTC
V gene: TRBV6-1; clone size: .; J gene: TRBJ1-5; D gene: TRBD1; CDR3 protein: CASSASRQGKNQPQHF; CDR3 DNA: TGTGCCAGCAGTGCTAGCCGACAGGGGAAGAATCAGCCCCAGCATTTT
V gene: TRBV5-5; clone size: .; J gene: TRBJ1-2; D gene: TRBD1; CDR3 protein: CASSLGQGNYGYTF; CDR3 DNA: TGTGCCAGCAGCTTGGGACAGGGAAACTATGGCTACACCTTC
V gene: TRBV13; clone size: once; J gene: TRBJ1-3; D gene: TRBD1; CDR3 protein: CASSPSDRGFNWDTIYF; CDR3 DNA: TGTGCCAGCAGCCCATCGGACAGGGGGTTTAACTGGGACACCATATATTTT
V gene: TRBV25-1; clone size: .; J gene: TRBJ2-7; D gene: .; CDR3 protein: CASSGSENLYEQYF; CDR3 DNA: TGTGCCAGCAGTGGTTCCGAGAACCTTTACGAGCAGTACTTC
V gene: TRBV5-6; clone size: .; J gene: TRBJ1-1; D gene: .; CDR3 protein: CASSLVWQGLTEAFF; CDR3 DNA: TGTGCCAGCAGCTTGGTTTGGCAGGGGTTAACTGAAGCTTTCTTT
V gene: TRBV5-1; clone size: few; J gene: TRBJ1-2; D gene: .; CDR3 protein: CASSLYTGNGYTF; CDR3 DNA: TGCGCCAGCAGCTTATACACAGGGAATGGCTACACCTTC